Listed here are 25 T cell receptor beta chains from one sample, sequenced in a study of blood T cell repertoires in COVID-19. Profiled with immunoSEQ multiplex PCR; TCRdb holds only in-frame clones, not every one. Among 130,000 to 150,000 clones listed, approximately 80% were seen once. Sequenced sample: peripheral blood. Receptor source: a human donor in a cohort sampled during active COVID-19.

This chain connects TRBV4-3 to TRBJ2-7; D is perhaps TRBD1 (5 bases). CDR1 and CDR2 (germline): LGHNA, YSLEER. The CDR3 spans 15 residues. V lost 3 bases and J 0 bases, leaving 12 bases between the germline ends. The CDR3 coding sequence is TGCGCCAGCAGCCATACGACAGAAAGCTCCTACGAGCAGTACTTC. It encodes CASSHTTESSYEQYF.

The chain recombines TRBV21-1 with TRBJ1-1; TRBD1, the D gene given by the table, was not confirmed from the DNA. TRBV21-1 is reported as a pseudogene. The CDR3 totals 16 residues. In nucleotides, the CDR3 is TGTGCCAGCAGCAAAGGGTCTCAGAAGATGAACACTGAAGCTTTCTTT. Residues: CASSKGSQKMNTEAFF.

This clone turned up a few times. This chain connects TRBV20-1 to TRBJ2-2, with 9 positions matching TRBD2. Germline values: CDR1 DFQATT, CDR2 SNEGSKA (reference sequence). J gave up 10 bases and V 5 bases, and 2 bases lay outside the gene matches. The CDR3 spans 11 residues. In nucleotides, the CDR3 is TGCAGTGCTCCTAGCGGGGCGGAGCTGTTTTTT. Translating gives CSAPSGAELFF.

This chain links TRBV18 with TRBJ1-3; 11 bases match TRBD1. J was trimmed by 9 bases and V by 1 base; bases with no gene match: 8. The germline CDR1 and CDR2 sequences are KGHSH and LQKENI. The CDR3 covers 16 residues. Here the CDR3 DNA reads TGTGCCAGCTCACCACGGGGACAGGGGGATGCCTCCACCATATATTTT. This gives the protein CASSPRGQGDASTIYF.

The genes are TRBV7-8 and TRBJ2-1; a possible D gene is TRBD1 (6 bases). CDR1 is SGHVS, CDR2 FQNEAQ, per germline. The CDR3 sequence is 19 residues long. Trimming took 1 base from V and 0 from J, leaving 19 bases between them. CDR3 loop: CASSLGQAVLQSSYNEQFF. In DNA form, the CDR3 reads TGTGCCAGCAGCTTAGGACAGGCAGTACTACAAAGCTCCTACAATGAGCAGTTCTTC.

This clone was picked up a small number of times. V is TRBV20-1 and J is TRBJ2-7; 14 bases align to TRBD2. V was clipped by 3 bases and J by 5 bases; unmatched bases: 12. The germline V gene has CDR1 DFQATT and CDR2 SNEGSKA (reference sequence). This CDR3 is 17 amino acids long. The CDR3: CSASGTGTSGSLNEQYF. The CDR3 nucleotides read TGCAGTGCTAGTGGAACCGGGACTAGCGGGAGTTTGAACGAGCAGTACTTC.

The chain recombines TRBV5-1 with TRBJ2-7; D perhaps matches TRBD1 (5 bases). CDR1 and CDR2 (germline): SGHRS, YFSETQ. Trimming stripped 0 bases from V and 1 base from J, with 14 bases between. The CDR3 consists of 16 residues. The CDR3 DNA sequence: TGCGCCAGCAGCTTGGCCGAAGGGGCGAGATCCTACGAGCAGTACTTC. Protein: CASSLAEGARSYEQYF.

The chain uses TRBV15 and TRBJ2-7; TRBD1 agrees at 10 bases. The CDR3 length is 15 residues. V lost 5 bases, J lost 4 bases, and 8 bases stayed unmatched. Per germline, CDR1 LNHNV and CDR2 YYDKDF (reference sequence). The CDR3 nucleotides are TGTGCCACCAGCGGCTCGTCGGGACAGGGGTACGAGCAGTACTTC. Translated: CATSGSSGQGYEQYF.

The chain carries TRBV27 and TRBJ2-5, with D perhaps TRBD2 (5 bases). Germline CDR1 is MNHEY and CDR2 is SMNVEV (reference sequence). The ends were cut back, 8 bases at V and 4 bases at J, with 5 bases in the middle. The CDR3 is 10 amino acids. CDR3 sequence: CASRGETQYF. The CDR3 bases are TGTGCCAGCCGGGGAGAGACCCAGTACTTC.

The V gene is TRBV4-1, the J gene TRBJ2-7; 9 nucleotides line up with TRBD1. Germline CDR1 and CDR2: MGHRA and YSYEKL. The trim removed 6 bases at V and 1 base at J, leaving 7 bases unmatched. The CDR3 has 15 residues. The CDR3 bases are TGCGCCAGCAGTCGAGCGGGACAGGGATCCTACGAGCAGTACTTC. Amino acids: CASSRAGQGSYEQYF.

This clone has only a few counts. A junction end diverges from the germline sequence, so it may reflect a read error. V usage is TRBV4-3 and J usage is TRBJ2-5, with D possibly being TRBD1 (5 bases). The germline gives CDR1 LGHNA, CDR2 YSLEER. The CDR3 has 13 amino acids. The CDR3 DNA reads TGCGCCAGCAGTCGACAGACAAGAGAGTCCCAGTACTTC. Amino acids: CASSRQTRESQYF.

The V and J genes are TRBV3-1 (or the pseudogene TRBV3-2) and TRBJ2-1, with a weak D call TRBD1 (5 bases). Trimming stripped 2 bases from V and 0 bases from J, with 20 bases between. This CDR3 has 19 amino acids. Germline-derived CDR1 and CDR2 are LGHDT and YNNKEL (reference sequence). The CDR3, as DNA: TGTGCCAGCAGCCAAAAAGACCTCTCAGGGCCCTGCTCCTACAATGAGCAGTTCTTC. Protein product: CASSQKDLSGPCSYNEQFF.

The rearrangement links TRBV2 to TRBJ2-5, with TRBD2 as a possible D gene (6 bases). V lost 3 bases, J lost 5 bases, and 13 bases lay in between. CDR1 and CDR2 (germline): SNHLY, FYNNEI. This CDR3 has 14 amino acids. CDR3: CASSEKLAQETQYF. The CDR3 nucleotides are TGTGCCAGCAGTGAGAAGCTAGCGCAGGAGACCCAGTACTTC.

The chain has TRBV28 and TRBJ1-6, with 8 bases fitting TRBD1. Germline CDR1 is MDHEN and CDR2 is SYDVKM. The V and J ends lost 4 bases and 10 bases, in that order; junction bases with no gene match: 6. The CDR3 runs to 14 residues. The CDR3 is CASSSQGAVSPLHF. The CDR3, as DNA: TGTGCCAGCAGTTCCCAGGGGGCCGTCTCACCCCTCCACTTT.

This chain links TRBV27 with TRBJ2-3, with a possible D match to TRBD2 (6 bases). CDR1 and CDR2 (germline): MNHEY, SMNVEV (reference sequence). V was shortened by 3 bases and J by 2 bases, with 15 bases between the two germline ends. The CDR3 covers 16 residues. CDR3 in DNA: TGTGCCAGCAGTTTGGCGGGGACCCCCTTCACAGATACGCAGTATTTT. Translating gives CASSLAGTPFTDTQYF.

This chain uses TRBV9 with TRBJ2-7, with D possibly matching TRBD1 (5 bases). The V gene's germline CDR1 is SGDLS and CDR2 YYNGEE. This CDR3 contains 14 residues. V was pared by 0 bases and J by 7 bases, with 14 bases between. The CDR3 reads CASSVVAGLGEQYF. For the CDR3, the DNA is TGTGCCAGCAGCGTAGTGGCAGGGTTGGGTGAGCAGTACTTC. Full variable domain (rest looked up from reference TRBV9 and TRBJ2-7): DSGVTQTPKHLITATGQRVTLRCSPRSGDLSVYWYQQSLDQGLQFLIQYYNGEERAKGNILERFSAQQFPDLHSELNLSSLELGDSALYFCASSVVAGLGEQYFGPGTRLTVT.

This chain uses TRBV28 with TRBJ2-7; D gene uncertain. The V end lost 3 bases, the J end lost 4 bases, and 7 bases lay between the germline ends. Germline CDR1 reads MDHEN; CDR2 reads SYDVKM. The CDR3 is 12 amino acids. CDR3 sequence reads: CASSFNGYEQYF. The CDR3 nucleotides are TGTGCCAGCAGTTTTAACGGTTACGAGCAGTACTTC.

The chain is built from TRBV6-5 and TRBJ2-7, with TRBD1 matching over 8 bases. Unmatched junction bases numbered 8, after V lost 0 bases and J lost 4 bases. CDR1 is MNHEY, CDR2 SVGAGI, per germline. There are 16 residues in the CDR3. The CDR3 DNA follows: TGTGCCAGCAGTTACTCGAAAAACAGGGGGAAATACGAGCAGTACTTC. Its protein is CASSYSKNRGKYEQYF.

This clone was recorded at least ten times. The chain carries TRBV2 and TRBJ1-1, with a weak D call TRBD1 (5 bases). CDR1 is SNHLY, CDR2 FYNNEI, per germline. The CDR3 sequence is 13 residues long. Trimming pared 7 bases from V and 2 bases from J, leaving 11 bases between. CDR3 protein: CASILDRNTEAFF. The DNA of the CDR3 is TGTGCCAGCATTCTTGACAGAAACACTGAAGCTTTCTTT.

The chain is built from TRBV13 and TRBJ2-7; 11 positions match TRBD2. From germline, CDR1 is PRHDT and CDR2 FYEKMQ (reference sequence). V was clipped by 4 bases and J by 2 bases; unmatched bases: 7. The CDR3 totals 16 residues. In DNA form, the CDR3 reads TGTGCCAGCAGCTCGCTAGCGGGAGGCAAGACCTACGAGCAGTACTTC. Translated: CASSSLAGGKTYEQYF.

This chain uses TRBV2 with TRBJ2-7, with TRBD1 matching over 12 bases. V dropped 4 bases and J dropped 4; count of bases not matched to a gene: 5. Looked up from germline, CDR1 is SNHLY and CDR2 is FYNNEI. This CDR3 region has 15 residues. As DNA, the CDR3 is TGTGCCAGCAGTGGAGGGGACAGGGGGCGATACGAGCAGTACTTC. It is translated as CASSGGDRGRYEQYF.

This chain links TRBV19 with TRBJ2-3, with 7 bases fitting TRBD1. V lost 2 bases, J lost 0 bases, and 8 bases stayed unmatched. Germline V gene data show CDR1 as LNHDA and CDR2 as SQIVND (reference sequence). This CDR3 has 17 amino acids. The CDR3, as DNA: TGTGCCAGTAGTATAAGGGGGCCAGTCCCTAGCACAGATACGCAGTATTTT. Translation: CASSIRGPVPSTDTQYF.

In this sample, this clone turned up once. The rearrangement joins TRBV5-6 to TRBJ1-2, with 7 bases that match TRBD1. CDR1 and CDR2 (germline): SGHDT, YYEEEE. J was trimmed by 10 bases and V by 4 bases; bases with no gene match: 10. The CDR3 spans 13 residues. The chain's CDR3 is CASSPYGDRSYTF. DNA for the CDR3: TGTGCCAGCAGCCCTTACGGGGACAGATCCTACACCTTC.

Only a few counts were recorded for this clone. This CDR3 is CASRPLAGDTDTQYF. The CDR3 region has the DNA TGCGCCAGCAGGCCACTAGCGGGGGACACAGATACGCAGTATTTT. V gene TRBV5-1 combines with J gene TRBJ2-3; 11 bases map to TRBD2. V trimming: 5 bases; J trimming: 2 bases; junction bases outside the gene matches: 4. The length of the CDR3 is 15 residues. From germline, CDR1 is SGHRS and CDR2 YFSETQ. Supplemented by reference TRBV5-1 and TRBJ2-3, the full variable domain reads KAGVTQTPRYLIKTRGQQVTLSCSPISGHRSVSWYQQTPGQGLQFLFEYFSETQRNKGNFPGRFSGRQFSNSRSEMNVSTLELGDSALYLCASRPLAGDTDTQYFGPGTRLTVL.

Here the CDR3 DNA reads TGTGCCAGCAGCGACCGGGGTTACACAGATACGCAGTATTTT. Amino acids: CASSDRGYTDTQYF. V usage is TRBV7-2 and J usage is TRBJ2-3; TRBD2 is a possible D gene (5 bases). This CDR3 region has 14 residues. The V gene's germline CDR1 is SGHTA and CDR2 FQGNSA. With 5 bases removed from V and 2 bases from J, the gap between germline ends came to 11 bases. Combining the CDR3 with reference TRBV7-2 and TRBJ2-3 gives the whole variable domain GAGVSQSPSNKVTEKGKDVELRCDPISGHTALYWYRQSLGQGLEFLIYFQGNSAPDKSGLPSDRFSAERTGGSVSTLTIQRTQQEDSAVYLCASSDRGYTDTQYFGPGTRLTVL.